Below are 7 T cell receptor beta chains sequenced from a single sample in a study of T cell changes during pregnancy in multiple sclerosis. Some clones are missing from TCRdb's copy, which holds only in-frame ones; the method was immunoSEQ multiplex PCR. The sample has 20,000 to 25,000 clones, 91% seen once. The input for sequencing was CD4+ T cells from peripheral blood mononuclear cells, taken after pregnancy. The origin of the receptors is a female donor in good health, enrolled as a control in a pregnancy study.

V and J are TRBV7-2 and TRBJ2-7; TRBD2 matches at 7 bases. Trimming took 5 bases from V and 8 from J; bases not matched to a gene: 24. The germline CDR1 and CDR2 sequences are SGHTA and FQGNSA. The CDR3 sequence is 18 residues long. DNA of the CDR3: TGTGCCAGCAGCCCCCGGAAAATTGGGGGAGGGCCCAATGTGAAGCAGTACTTC. Translated, it gives CASSPRKIGGGPNVKQYF.

This chain uses TRBV28 with TRBJ2-5, with no clear D. Germline-derived CDR1 and CDR2 are MDHEN and SYDVKM. V was clipped by 6 bases and J by 5 bases, with 7 bases between them. This CDR3 contains 11 residues. The CDR3: CASRRSETQYF. The CDR3, as DNA: TGTGCCAGCAGGCGTTCGGAGACCCAGTACTTC. The variable domain in full, with the rest retrieved from reference TRBV28 and TRBJ2-5, is DVKVTQSSRYLVKRTGEKVFLECVQDMDHENMFWYRQDPGLGLRLIYFSYDVKMKEKGDIPEGYSVSREKKERFSLILESASTNQTSMYLCASRRSETQYFGPGTRLLVL.

Turning to this clone: In the same sample, other DNA sequences code for this CDR3. The chain links TRBV18 to TRBJ2-5; D unclear. Germline V lookup: CDR1 KGHSH, CDR2 LQKENI. Trimming left V 2 bases short and J 2 bases short, with 6 bases between. The CDR3 spans 13 residues. The CDR3, as DNA: TGTGCCAGCTCACCATACACACAAGAGACCCAGTACTTC. It specifies CASSPYTQETQYF.

The chain combines TRBV28 with TRBJ2-7; 10 positions agree with TRBD1. This CDR3 is built from 14 residues. Germline trimming cut 4 bases from V and 4 bases from J; bases unmatched to any gene: 4. Germline CDR1 MDHEN, CDR2 SYDVKM. Written as DNA, the CDR3 is TGTGCCAGCAGTTCGACAGGGGGCGGGTACGAGCAGTACTTC. It specifies CASSSTGGGYEQYF.

This chain connects TRBV28 to TRBJ1-2, with a possible D match to TRBD1 (5 bases). The CDR3 contains 13 residues. Germline-derived CDR1 and CDR2 are MDHEN and SYDVKM. V was clipped by 6 bases and J by 1 base, with 9 bases between them. This chain's CDR3 is CASRQANNYGYTF. In DNA, the CDR3 is TGTGCCAGCAGACAGGCAAATAACTATGGCTACACCTTC.

CDR3 nucleotides: TGTGCCTACAAGACTAGCGGGGGGCGGGAGACCCAGTACTTC. Translation gives CAYKTSGGRETQYF. The rearrangement links TRBV30 to TRBJ2-5, with 13 bases fitting TRBD2. The J segment lost 5 bases and the V segment lost 7 bases, leaving 7 bases of the junction unmatched. This CDR3 has 14 amino acids. CDR1 and CDR2 from the germline V gene are GTSNPN and SVGIG (reference sequence).

V and J are TRBV4-1 and TRBJ1-2; no firm D call. Germline CDR1 and CDR2: MGHRA and YSYEKL. The CDR3 sequence is 17 residues long. The V gene lost 1 base and the J gene lost 2 bases, with 17 bases spanning the gap. CDR3 in amino acids: CASSQGFGVQQNYGYTF. CDR3 DNA: TGCGCCAGCAGCCAAGGGTTCGGGGTGCAGCAAAACTATGGCTACACCTTC.